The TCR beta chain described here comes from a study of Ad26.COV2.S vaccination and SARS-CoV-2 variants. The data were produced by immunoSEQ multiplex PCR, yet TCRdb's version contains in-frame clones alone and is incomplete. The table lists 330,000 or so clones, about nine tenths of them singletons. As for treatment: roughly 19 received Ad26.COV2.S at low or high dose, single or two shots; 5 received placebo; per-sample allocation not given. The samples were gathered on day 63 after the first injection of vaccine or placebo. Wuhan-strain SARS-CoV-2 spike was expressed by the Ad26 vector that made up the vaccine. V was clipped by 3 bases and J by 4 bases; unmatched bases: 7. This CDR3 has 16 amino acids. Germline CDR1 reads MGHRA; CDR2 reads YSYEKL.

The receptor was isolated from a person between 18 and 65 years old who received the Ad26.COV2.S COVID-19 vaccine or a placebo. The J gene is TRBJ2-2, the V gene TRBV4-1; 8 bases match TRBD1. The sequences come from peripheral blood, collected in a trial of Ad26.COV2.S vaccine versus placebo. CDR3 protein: CASSQARQGSTGELFF. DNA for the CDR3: TGCGCCAGCAGCCAGGCCCGACAGGGGTCCACCGGGGAGCTGTTTTTT.